The 16 T cell receptor beta chains given below trace back to one sample, sequenced in a study of circulating and synovial CD4+ cells in juvenile arthritis (dated by TCRdb to the mid-2010s). Library preparation was by the immunoSEQ multiplex PCR assay. Entries here come from immuneACCESS through TCRdb and include only in-frame sequences with V and J called. Some clones fail to appear in such tables; in the studies checked, an unresolved V gene covers under half of the shortfall, and the cause of the remainder is unknown. The sample table records 30,000 to 40,000 clones; about 94% of these occur just once. The ten largest account for 0.55% to 0.85% of the sample. The sequenced sample consisted of CD4+ T cells from blood. These receptors originate from a human donor with juvenile idiopathic arthritis.

As to this clone: Other DNA variants within this sample encode the same CDR3. V is TRBV12-5 and J is TRBJ1-1; TRBD1 matches at 7 bases. V gave up 6 bases and J gave up 10 bases; unmatched junction bases: 20. CDR1 is LGHNT, CDR2 FRNRAP, per germline. This CDR3 is 16 amino acids long. The CDR3: CASGPTGNESWRGAFF. The CDR3 nucleotides read TGTGCTAGTGGCCCGACAGGGAACGAGAGCTGGAGGGGAGCTTTCTTT.

V and J are TRBV19 and TRBJ2-5, with TRBD2 identical over 13 bases. Judging by the DNA end, TRBJ2-7 fits better; the J call may be wrong. Germline CDR1 and CDR2: LNHDA and SQIVND (reference sequence). The CDR3 covers 14 residues. In DNA form, the CDR3 reads TGTGCCAGTCGGACTAGCGGGGGCTCCTACGAGCAGTACTTC. This codes for CASRTSGGSYEQYF.

The chain's CDR3 is CASSLSEVNEQFF. The CDR3 bases are TGCGCCAGCAGCTTGTCCGAGGTCAATGAGCAGTTCTTC. The J gene is TRBJ2-1, the V gene TRBV5-1, with D unclear. Between the trimmed V and J ends, which lost 1 base and 6 bases, there was a span of 8 bases. This CDR3 comprises 13 residues. CDR1 is SGHRS and CDR2 is YFSETQ in the germline V gene.

This rearrangement joins TRBV4-1 to TRBJ2-3; 8 bases map to TRBD2. This CDR3 is 15 amino acids long. CDR1 is MGHRA and CDR2 is YSYEKL in the germline V gene. With 0 bases clipped from V and 4 bases from J, the junction kept 3 bases outside the gene matches. In DNA form, the CDR3 reads TGCGCCAGCAGCCAAGATAGCGGGAATGCAGATACGCAGTATTTT. Its protein is CASSQDSGNADTQYF.

The rearrangement links TRBV7-2 to TRBJ2-3; 12 bases align to TRBD2. This CDR3 has 16 residues. Looked up from germline, CDR1 is SGHTA and CDR2 is FQGNSA. V dropped 4 bases and J dropped 3; count of bases not matched to a gene: 5. Here the CDR3 reads CASSYLAGGPTDTQYF. The DNA for the CDR3 is TGTGCCAGCAGCTACCTAGCGGGGGGGCCTACAGATACGCAGTATTTT.

The chain uses TRBV5-1 and TRBJ1-4; D possibly corresponds to TRBD1 (6 bases). The V gene lost 4 bases and the J gene lost 5 bases, with 15 bases spanning the gap. The length of the CDR3 is 15 residues. Germline V CDR1 and CDR2: SGHRS, YFSETQ. This CDR3 is CASSNQGGSNEKLFF. CDR3 sequence (DNA): TGCGCCAGCAGCAATCAAGGGGGTTCCAATGAAAAACTGTTTTTT.

This clone was recorded only once. This chain uses TRBV27 with TRBJ1-1; D perhaps matches TRBD1 (5 bases). CDR1 MNHEY and CDR2 SMNVEV come from the germline V gene (reference sequence). The CDR3 has 16 amino acids. Trimming cost V 2 bases and J 3 bases, with 16 bases left between them. The CDR3 DNA reads as TGTGCCAGCAGTTTACGCTTCGACAGTCGATACACTGAAGCTTTCTTT. Protein product: CASSLRFDSRYTEAFF.

The V call is TRBV11-1, the J call TRBJ1-2; D is unclear. The length of the CDR3 is 15 residues. Looked up from germline, CDR1 is SGHAT and CDR2 is FQDESV (reference sequence). V lost 4 bases and J 2 bases, leaving 14 bases between the germline ends. CDR3 DNA sequence: TGTGCCAGCAGCTCGATGGACTCTCCCAACTATGGCTACACCTTC. Protein product: CASSSMDSPNYGYTF.

CDR3 bases: TGTGCCAGCAGTGTCGGGGGGGCCAACACCGGGGAGCTGTTTTTT. This encodes CASSVGGANTGELFF. The chain uses TRBV2 and TRBJ1-3; 8 positions agree with TRBD2. The J call is in doubt because the DNA end fits TRBJ2-2 better. CDR1 and CDR2 (germline): SNHLY, FYNNEI. The CDR3 is 15 residues long.

The chain uses TRBV19 and TRBJ1-1; D is possibly TRBD1 (5 bases). In germline, CDR1 is LNHDA, CDR2 SQIVND (reference sequence). V gave up 3 bases and J gave up 5 bases, with 22 bases separating them. This CDR3 contains 17 residues. The CDR3 sequence is CASSIGAVQSPRTEAFF. The CDR3 DNA reads TGTGCCAGTAGTATTGGGGCGGTACAGTCCCCGCGGACTGAAGCTTTCTTT.

The CDR3 DNA follows: TGTGCCAGCAGCTCGGGGGGGCCCCCAGATACGCAGTATTTT. It specifies CASSSGGPPDTQYF. The chain has TRBV7-6 and TRBJ2-3; TRBD2 matches 8 bases. CDR1 is SGHVS and CDR2 is FNYEAQ in the germline V gene. The CDR3 contains 14 residues. Trimming took 4 bases from V and 4 from J; bases not matched to a gene: 4.

This chain uses TRBV23-1 with TRBJ2-4, with a possible D match to TRBD1 (6 bases). TRBV23-1 is reported as an ORF; its role is uncertain. V was pared by 0 bases and J by 3 bases, with 9 bases between. CDR3 length: 15 amino acids. The CDR3 DNA sequence: TGCGCCAGCAGTCAATCGCCCAGGGGCAAAAACATTCAGTACTTC. It specifies CASSQSPRGKNIQYF.

This clone occurred once. This chain joins TRBV7-6 and TRBJ2-7; 11 bases line up with TRBD1. The CDR3 sequence is 14 residues long. Germline CDR1 reads SGHVS; CDR2 reads FNYEAQ. V lost 4 bases and J lost 5; bases outside the gene matches: 4. CDR3 amino acids: CASSSRTGGDEQYF. The DNA of the CDR3 is TGTGCCAGCAGCTCCAGGACAGGGGGCGACGAGCAGTACTTC.

V and J are TRBV18 and TRBJ2-7; 7 bases map to TRBD1. V lost 6 bases and J lost 4; bases outside the gene matches: 12. Germline V gene sequence: CDR1 KGHSH, CDR2 LQKENI. The CDR3 is 15 residues long. The CDR3 loop reads CASSGEDRNEYEQYF. The CDR3 DNA is TGTGCCAGCTCGGGCGAGGACAGGAATGAATACGAGCAGTACTTC.

The chain joins TRBV4-3 to TRBJ1-1, with 7 nucleotides matching TRBD1. Germline V gene lookup returns CDR1 LGHNA and CDR2 YSLEER. The CDR3 has 13 residues. V was clipped by 4 bases and J by 3 bases; unmatched bases: 2. CDR3 region: CASSRDRDTEAFF. The CDR3 DNA is TGCGCCAGCAGCCGAGACAGGGACACTGAAGCTTTCTTT.

The chain joins TRBV7-2 to TRBJ2-7; 7 bases agree with TRBD2. Looked up from germline, CDR1 is SGHTA and CDR2 is FQGNSA. The CDR3 has 14 residues. With 5 bases clipped from V and 6 bases from J, the junction kept 10 bases outside the gene matches. The CDR3, as DNA: TGTGCCAGCAGCCTAGGACTAGTGACATCCGAGCAGTACTTC. The encoded protein is CASSLGLVTSEQYF.